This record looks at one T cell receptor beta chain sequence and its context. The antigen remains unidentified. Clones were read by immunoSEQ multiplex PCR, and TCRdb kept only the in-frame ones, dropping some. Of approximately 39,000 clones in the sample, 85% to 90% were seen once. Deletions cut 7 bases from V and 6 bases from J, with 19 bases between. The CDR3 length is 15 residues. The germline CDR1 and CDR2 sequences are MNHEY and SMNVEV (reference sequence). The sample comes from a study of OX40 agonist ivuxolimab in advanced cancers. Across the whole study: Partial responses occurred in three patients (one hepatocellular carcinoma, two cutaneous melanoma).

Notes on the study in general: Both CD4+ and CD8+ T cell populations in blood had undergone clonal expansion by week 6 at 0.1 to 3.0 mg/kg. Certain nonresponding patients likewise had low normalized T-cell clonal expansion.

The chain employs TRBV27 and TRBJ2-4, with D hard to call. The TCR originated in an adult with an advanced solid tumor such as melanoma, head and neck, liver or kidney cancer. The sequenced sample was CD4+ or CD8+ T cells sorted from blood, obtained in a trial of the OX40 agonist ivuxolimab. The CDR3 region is CASTAGVLGRNIQYF. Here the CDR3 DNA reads TGTGCCAGCACTGCCGGAGTCCTAGGACGAAACATTCAGTACTTC.